A selection of T cell receptor beta chains follows, all from one sample in a study of CD8+CD57+ T cells in acquired aplastic anemia. MiXCR, run by TCRdb on the reads, gives a single entry per CDR3 protein. This repertoire shows a few hundred thousand distinct CDR3 sequences, around 60% found once; its top ten account for around 8%. The sample comprised sorted CD4+, CD8+, or CD8+CD57+ T cells (not recorded which) from PBMCs. Receptor source: a human donor with severe aplastic anemia or a healthy control (not recorded which). Each CDR3 is given without its conserved first and last residue. A D gene is named only where the DNA matches it firmly.

J: TRBJ1-6
D: -
V: TRBV6-4
CDR3: ASSGPGEGMDSPLH

J: TRBJ1-5
D: -
V: TRBV20-1
CDR3: SAEHYSSNQPQH

J: TRBJ1-5
D: -
V: TRBV30
CDR3: AWSPSANQPQH

J: TRBJ2-7
D: TRBD1
V: TRBV6-1
CDR3: ASEDPGTGNYEQY

J: TRBJ2-7
D: -
V: TRBV5-1
CDR3: ASSFRVGPNEQY

J: TRBJ1-1
D: -
V: TRBV28
CDR3: ASSLTSTEAF

J: TRBJ2-7
D: TRBD1
V: TRBV7-9
CDR3: ASSPEWDRAYEQY

J: TRBJ1-1
D: -
V: TRBV12-3/TRBV12-4
CDR3: AITGTRGVQLGGHTEAF

J: TRBJ2-7
D: TRBD2
V: TRBV20-1
CDR3: SARDGLAGDEQY

J: TRBJ1-6
D: -
V: TRBV20-1
CDR3: SARDPPTLH

J: TRBJ1-6
D: -
V: TRBV7-9
CDR3: ASSSAPRDSYNSPLH

J: TRBJ2-1
D: -
V: TRBV20-1
CDR3: SARAARSYNEQF

J: TRBJ1-1
D: TRBD1
V: TRBV29-1
CDR3: SVTGGTTEAF

J: TRBJ1-3
D: -
V: TRBV20-1
CDR3: SDRDDGNTIY

J: TRBJ2-2
D: TRBD2
V: TRBV7-2
CDR3: ASSLGRRLAGEGELF

J: TRBJ1-2
D: -
V: TRBV29-1
CDR3: SVERQGEHGYT

J: TRBJ1-6
D: -
V: TRBV20-1
CDR3: SAHGGVSPLH

J: TRBJ1-6
D: TRBD1
V: TRBV10-3
CDR3: AISESDRGEPPPNSPLH

J: TRBJ2-3
D: TRBD2
V: TRBV24-1
CDR3: ATSDMGGPGGTQY

J: TRBJ1-1
D: -
V: TRBV29-1
CDR3: SVETGQARGAF

J: TRBJ2-7
D: TRBD1
V: TRBV10-3
CDR3: AISDRQGARQY

J: TRBJ2-5
D: -
V: TRBV7-2
CDR3: ATSQGLQETQY

J: TRBJ1-2
D: -
V: TRBV10-3
CDR3: AISEDRKRGYT

J: TRBJ2-5
D: TRBD1
V: TRBV7-9
CDR3: ASSPGQGVRETQY

J: TRBJ1-4
D: TRBD1
V: TRBV5-8
CDR3: ASSLGDRAAEKLF

J: TRBJ2-6
D: TRBD1
V: TRBV11-2
CDR3: ASSLSRTGYGSGANVLT

J: TRBJ2-7
D: TRBD2
V: TRBV20-1
CDR3: SAREMRGGRYEQY

J: TRBJ2-1
D: TRBD2
V: TRBV11-3
CDR3: ASSRGGQVNNEQF

J: TRBJ1-2
D: TRBD1
V: TRBV7-8
CDR3: ASSLAGQGYYGYT

J: TRBJ1-1
D: -
V: TRBV6-4
CDR3: ASSAQINTEAF

J: -
D: -
V: TRBV7-3
CDR3: ASSTRTILGYEQY

J: TRBJ1-5
D: -
V: TRBV24-1
CDR3: ATTGTNQPQH

J: TRBJ1-5
D: -
V: TRBV10-3
CDR3: AISVAGYEH

J: TRBJ2-3
D: -
V: TRBV7-3
CDR3: ASSWRAGTDTQY

J: TRBJ2-3
D: -
V: TRBV24-1
CDR3: ATSDPRRDSTDTQY

J: TRBJ2-3
D: -
V: TRBV20-1
CDR3: SALVPGRAVTQY

J: TRBJ1-2
D: -
V: TRBV7-3
CDR3: ASSLRPQGNGYT

J: TRBJ2-5
D: TRBD2
V: TRBV20-1
CDR3: SATTLAESGTQY

J: TRBJ1-5
D: TRBD1
V: TRBV7-9
CDR3: ASSLGDRGSQPQH

J: TRBJ2-7
D: -
V: TRBV11-2
CDR3: ASSLGQGLEQY

J: TRBJ1-4
D: -
V: TRBV7-8
CDR3: ASSPHGQLSTNEKLF

J: TRBJ1-3
D: -
V: TRBV5-8
CDR3: ASSLDSFSGNTIY

J: TRBJ1-1
D: -
V: TRBV2
CDR3: ASGTGTKDTEAF

J: TRBJ1-1
D: -
V: TRBV5-1
CDR3: ASSPGGTEAF

J: -
D: TRBD2
V: TRBV11-2
CDR3: ASSLTLAGGRDEQY

J: TRBJ2-7
D: TRBD1
V: TRBV11-2
CDR3: ASSPDRGREQY

J: TRBJ1-5
D: -
V: TRBV15
CDR3: ATTNAALGANSNQPQH

J: TRBJ1-5
D: -
V: TRBV7-2
CDR3: ASTPGDSNQPQH

J: TRBJ2-3
D: -
V: TRBV28
CDR3: ASRGQTDTQY

J: TRBJ2-7
D: -
V: TRBV7-9
CDR3: ASSLGERAFGQY

J: TRBJ1-5
D: TRBD1
V: TRBV28
CDR3: ASSVRQGVNQPQH

J: TRBJ2-3
D: TRBD1
V: TRBV5-1
CDR3: ASSGTATTDTQY

J: TRBJ1-6
D: TRBD1
V: TRBV5-5
CDR3: ASTMIPGQGSPLH

J: TRBJ1-2
D: -
V: TRBV6-1
CDR3: ASSEGRVRSGYGYT

J: TRBJ2-1
D: -
V: TRBV9
CDR3: ASSVIGVGNEQF

J: TRBJ2-5
D: TRBD1
V: TRBV2
CDR3: ASSEDRGETQY

J: TRBJ2-1
D: TRBD2
V: TRBV29-1
CDR3: SVGGRIDEQF

J: TRBJ1-2
D: -
V: TRBV2
CDR3: ASNRGSYGYT

J: TRBJ1-2
D: -
V: TRBV24-1
CDR3: ATRLSGGTNYGYT

J: TRBJ2-3
D: -
V: TRBV4-2
CDR3: ASSLGMTDTQY